This entry is about one T cell receptor (beta chain). The antigen it recognizes is unknown. Base qualities are missing; no much larger clone stands one base away. These data come from a study of OX40 agonist ivuxolimab in advanced cancers. Regarding the complete study: Ivuxolimab was a fully human IgG2 agonistic monoclonal antibody targeting the costimulatory receptor OX40 (CD134). Intravenous ivuxolimab was administered to patients every 2 weeks at six dose levels: 0.01, 0.1, 0.3, 1.5, 3 and 10 mg/kg. Of the 50 or so patients in dose escalation, about 20 had hepatocellular carcinoma, some 15 had melanoma, 9 had renal cell carcinoma and 9 had head and neck cancer. In the dose-escalation cohort, 70% to 90% of patients were male, and the mean age was roughly 60 years with a range of roughly 23 to 90. Prior anti-PD-1, anti-PD-L1 or anti-CTLA-4 therapy was permitted, and checkpoint inhibitors had been received by about 37% of dose-escalation patients. Three dose-escalation patients achieved partial responses, one with hepatocellular carcinoma and two with cutaneous melanoma. The purpose of peripheral TCRbeta sequencing was to test whether ivuxolimab changed TCR sequence diversity and led to clonal T-cell expansion. The paper covers the monotherapy dose-escalation part of the phase I ivuxolimab trial, which included N = 52 patients. Results the study describes overall, beyond this receptor: In the 0.1-3.0 mg/kg groups, partial responders had among the lowest normalized peripheral clonal expansion, particularly in CD8+ T cells. Clonal expansion of both CD4+ and CD8+ blood T cells was observed from baseline to week 6 at doses 0.1 to 3.0 mg/kg. After ivuxolimab, CD8+ T cells had more expanded clones than CD4+ T cells on average. Low levels of normalized T-cell clonal expansion were also shown by some nonresponding patients. Which antigens the clonally expanded peripheral T cells were specific for was not determined.

Patients with a history of autoimmune disease or receiving systemic immunosuppression were excluded from the trial. In every dose cohort, peripheral blood was drawn for TCR sequencing at baseline, cycle 4 day 1, and cycle 7 day 1. The samples were drawn from a first-in-human, open-label, multicenter phase I dose-escalation trial of ivuxolimab. The trial enrolled adults with locally advanced or metastatic head and neck squamous cell, hepatocellular, melanoma or renal cell carcinoma. Before TCR sequencing, CD4+ T cells and CD8+ T cells were sorted from peripheral blood as separate populations. From the germline V gene, CDR1 is MDHEN and CDR2 is SYDVKM. The CDR3 goes from the cysteine to the phenylalanine over 17 residues. Just CDR3 DNA is preserved here, 51 bases in frame from base 1. V has 3 bases trimmed and J has 7 bases trimmed; junction bases matching no gene number 11. Genomic DNA was isolated from the sorted cells so that the TCRbeta CDR3 region could be sequenced. TCRbeta CDR3 regions were sequenced using the immunoSEQ Assay. TCRdb took over this immuneACCESS table, retaining in-frame rearrangements with V and J assigned. Such tables are incomplete; in checked studies, under half of the missing clones stem from an unresolved V gene, and the remainder is unexplained. This sample has 98,000 or so clones in its table, and 94% of those were observed once. Of the sample, 0.15% to 0.2% is held by the ten largest clones.

This sample comprised CD4+ or CD8+ T cells sorted from blood, obtained in a trial of the OX40 agonist ivuxolimab. The chain links TRBV28 with TRBJ2-7; 14 nucleotides in the junction match TRBD2. The clonotype was recovered from an adult with an advanced solid tumor such as melanoma, head and neck, liver or kidney cancer. The nucleotide sequence reads as follows: TGTGCCAGCAGTTTCCCGACTAGCGGGAGGGCGAATCGGGAGCAGTACTTC. Translated, it reads CASSFPTSGRANREQYF.